What follows is one T cell receptor (beta chain) and its context. Its specificity is not known. This sample is part of a study of T cells expressing NK-cell markers. TCRdb re-called the 5' RACE reads; one entry per CDR3 protein, DNA not given. The table for this sample gives over 120,000 distinct CDR3 sequences. Germline V lookup: CDR1 SQVTM, CDR2 ANQGSEA. The CDR3 has 14 residues. Overall study findings and caveats: NKG2C+ dominant clonotype frequencies in over 5 donors were roughly 1.0-7.5% of CD8+ T cells.

Sequenced material: blood T cells: a sorted CD56 or NKG2C T cell subset, CD4+ or CD8+ T cells, or bulk PBMC T cells (not recorded which). This TCR came from a man aged 18 to 30 in good health. The chain couples TRBV29-1 to TRBJ2-3; TCRdb reports TRBD1, a call that lacks DNA to check it against. The CDR3 protein is CSAIRRGITDTQYF.